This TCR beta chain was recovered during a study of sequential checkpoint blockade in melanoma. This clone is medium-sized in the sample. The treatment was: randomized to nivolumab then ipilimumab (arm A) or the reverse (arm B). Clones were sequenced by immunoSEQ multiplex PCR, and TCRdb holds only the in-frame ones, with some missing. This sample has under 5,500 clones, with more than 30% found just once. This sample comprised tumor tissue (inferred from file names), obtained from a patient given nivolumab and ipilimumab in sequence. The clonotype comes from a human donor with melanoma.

The CDR3 region is CASSQPGLEKLFF. The CDR3 DNA reads as TGCGCCAGCAGCCAACCCGGACTAGAAAAACTGTTTTTT. V usage is TRBV1 and J usage is TRBJ1-4. TRBV1 is a known pseudogene. There are 13 residues in the CDR3.